This T cell receptor beta chain originates from a study of shared clonotypes between healthy human individuals. Study in general: Per donor, CD8 memory used one plate, CD8 naive used two, CD4 memory used three and CD4 naive used three.

The CDR3 runs to 14 residues. Trimming removed 4 bases at V and 4 bases at J, with 16 bases between. Germline V gene sequence: CDR1 GTSNPN, CDR2 SVGIG (reference sequence). The authors loaded 150 to 250 ng DNA, about 30,000 T cell genomes, into sorted-subset replicate PCRs. Data came from immunoSEQ multiplex PCR; TCRdb stores just in-frame clones and leaves some out. Here the sample spans millions of clones, more than 80% being singletons. In the case of this clone: Its antigen remains unidentified.

General observations from the study: Few donors limited the genetic and exposure-history diversity represented.

The sequenced material came from naive CD4+ T cells sorted from blood. Stated subset: CD45RA+ positively selected. The V and J genes are TRBV30 and TRBJ1-1; the D is unclear. This clonotype originated in a man younger than 30 in good health. CDR3 region: CAWTPRTLVTEAFF. For the CDR3, the DNA is TGTGCCTGGACACCTAGGACGCTCGTCACTGAAGCTTTCTTT.